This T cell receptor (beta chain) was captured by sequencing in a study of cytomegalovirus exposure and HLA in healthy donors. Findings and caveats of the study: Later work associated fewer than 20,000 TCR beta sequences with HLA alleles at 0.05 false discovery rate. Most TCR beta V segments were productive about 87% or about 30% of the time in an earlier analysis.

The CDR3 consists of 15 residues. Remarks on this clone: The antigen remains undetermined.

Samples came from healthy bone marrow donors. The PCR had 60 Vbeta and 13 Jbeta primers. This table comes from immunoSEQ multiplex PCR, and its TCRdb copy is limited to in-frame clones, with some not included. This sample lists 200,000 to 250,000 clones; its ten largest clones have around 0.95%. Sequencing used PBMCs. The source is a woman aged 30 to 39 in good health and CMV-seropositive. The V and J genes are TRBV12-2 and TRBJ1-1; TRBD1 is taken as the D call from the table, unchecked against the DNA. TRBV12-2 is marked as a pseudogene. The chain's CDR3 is CASRLRYRQYTEAFF. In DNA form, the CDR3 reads TGTGCAAGTCGCTTAAGGTACCGACAGTACACTGAAGCTTTCTTT.